This TCR beta chain was profiled in a study of radiation and T cells in renal cell carcinoma (dated by TCRdb to 2019 to 2021). Regarding the complete study: A total of 50 to 60 samples underwent TCR beta sequencing, made up of 25 or so tumors and some 27 peripheral blood samples. The final blood draw was performed at 4 weeks after radiation, at the same time as nephrectomy. A total of 4 million to 5 million unique CDR3 nucleotide sequences, encoding 2.5 million to 3 million unique CDR3 amino acid sequences, were found across all 50 or so samples. Results the study describes overall, beyond this receptor: With a single-armed trial design, the study had no way to address how radiation dose or scheduling affects the TCR repertoire. Top tumor clonotypes rose in blood from baseline to 2 weeks post-radiation, then contracted by 4 weeks, suggesting transient expansion of tumor-resident clones. Because pretreatment tumor biopsies were not available, the baseline intratumoral presence of clonotypes could not be determined. Tracking of blood repertoire dynamics stopped at around 4 weeks after treatment, with no follow-up past that point.

TCR beta libraries were generated from genomic DNA with the immunoSEQ kit, following the manufacturer's recommendations. To prepare libraries, a first multiplex PCR with proprietary primers was run, followed by a second PCR that added unique barcodes, and a bead cleanup was done after each round. Each sample batch included a kit-provided positive control reaction and a negative control reaction. The final libraries were assessed on an Agilent 4200 TapeStation D1000 ScreenTape, pooled by volume, and quantified by qPCR. Sequencing ran on an Illumina NextSeq500 with a MidOutput 150-cycle cartridge, using 156 Read1 and 15 Index1 cycles with kit custom primers. The pooled library was loaded at 1.0 pM, and roughly 20% PhiX control was spiked in. The published analysis was carried out like this. Vendor-processed data were analyzed in R, with a clonotype defined as all T cells sharing the same CDR3 nucleotide sequence. In the clone abundance analyses, frequencies in each sample were normalized to that sample's 10,000 most abundant clones. Public T cell clones, which averaged fewer than five per sample, were excluded before analysis. Tumor-enriched clonotypes and baseline blood-enriched clonotypes were defined as those with an abundance difference of at least 32-fold between compartments. A beta-binomial differential abundance model was applied to find clonotypes that expanded or contracted between blood time points. Tumor-blood repertoire similarity was measured with the Baroni-Urbani and Buser coefficient, and groups were compared using two-tailed Wilcoxon tests in R. The immuneACCESS repertoire file appears here via TCRdb, limited to in-frame rearrangements. These files lack a portion of the clones; in checked studies, under half of the deficit traces to unresolved V genes, and the cause of the others is not known. That table is the source of V, J and clone size, and D and trimming were worked out from the DNA. The sample table records around 81,000 clones; around four fifths of these occur just once. Of the sample, around 9.1% is held by the ten largest clones.

About this clone itself: The antigen this receptor binds is unknown. Base qualities were left out, and no much larger clone turns up one base away.

According to the germline V gene, CDR1 reads SGHAT and CDR2 reads FQNNGV. V loses 5 bases at its end and J loses 3 bases; junction bases beyond the gene matches: 5. From cysteine to phenylalanine, the CDR3 is 15 amino acids long. The sequence is cut down to CDR3 DNA, 45 bases in frame from base 1. The sample's time point, from its label and the paper: blood 4 weeks post-SBRT, at nephrectomy. The sample's treatment or condition, from its label and the paper: 15 Gy SBRT to primary tumor, nephrectomy 4 weeks later. The samples were drawn from a clinical trial, where primary renal cell carcinomas were treated with 15 Gy of stereotactic body radiation therapy and then removed by nephrectomy 4 weeks afterward. To follow tumor-enriched clonotypes, serial peripheral blood was collected from radiation-treated patients at baseline and at 2 weeks and 4 weeks after SBRT. Every patient had renal cell carcinoma of clear cell pathology. Genomic DNA for TCR sequencing was prepared using the QIAamp DNA Blood Mini Kit (Qiagen). The analyses included only samples that passed all quality control checks.

Sequences were derived from blood, sampled from a patient whose treatment included radiotherapy and nephrectomy. The origin of this receptor is a man in his fifties or sixties with renal cell carcinoma. The chain is made from TRBV11-2 and TRBJ2-2, with 8 central nucleotides matching TRBD1. The nucleotide sequence is given as TGTGCCAGCAGCCTTCAGGGGGCAGACACCGGGGAGCTGTTTTTT. Translated, it gives CASSLQGADTGELFF.